The 17 T cell receptor beta chains below were found in one sample sequenced in a study of T cell repertoires in cytomegalovirus infection. No antigen is known for these receptors. MiXCR, run by TCRdb on the reads, gives a single entry per CDR3 protein. Of fewer than 900,000 distinct CDR3 sequences listed, roughly 29% are singletons. The source was cultured CD8+ T cells from PBMCs, collected from culture after CMV antigen stimulation. The receptors come from a human donor in good health (CMV status not recorded). Some clones in this sample may be carry-over from other donors' samples.

This clonotype was picked up many times. The V gene is TRBV7-2, the J gene TRBJ1-1; D remains unclear. Germline V gives CDR1 SGHTA, CDR2 FQGNSA. The V end lost 5 bases, the J end lost 0 bases, and 16 bases lay between the germline ends. The CDR3 consists of 16 residues. CDR3 residues: CASSLDQTGMNTEAFF. The CDR3 DNA is TGTGCCAGCAGCCTCGACCAAACGGGGATGAACACTGAAGCTTTCTTT.

The rearrangement links TRBV4-2 to TRBJ1-2; D unclear. This CDR3 is built from 12 residues. Germline V gene data show CDR1 as LGHNA and CDR2 as YNFKEQ. Trimming took off 0 bases at V and 9 bases at J, with 8 bases between the two ends. The CDR3 spells CASSQESGSYTF. The CDR3 DNA is TGTGCCAGCAGCCAAGAATCTGGGAGCTACACCTTC.

The chain has TRBV19 and TRBJ1-2, with 7 bases fitting TRBD1. Trimming cost V 6 bases and J 8 bases; bases outside gene matches: 15. The CDR3 is made up of 15 amino acids. Looked up from germline, CDR1 is LNHDA and CDR2 is SQIVND (reference sequence). The CDR3 loop is CASSPTGQPLGGYTF. CDR3 DNA sequence: TGTGCCAGTAGCCCGACGGGACAGCCCCTCGGGGGCTACACCTTC. Together with reference TRBV19 and TRBJ1-2, the CDR3 gives the full variable domain: DGGITQSPKYLFRKEGQNVTLSCEQNLNHDAMYWYRQDPGQGLRLIYYSQIVNDFQKGDIAEGYSVSREKKESFPLTVTSAQKNPTAFYLCASSPTGQPLGGYTFGSGTRLTVV.

V usage is TRBV7-6 and J usage is TRBJ1-2; no definite D call. With 1 base removed from V and 2 bases from J, the gap between germline ends came to 8 bases. The CDR3 totals 14 residues. Germline V gene sequence: CDR1 SGHVS, CDR2 FNYEAQ. This CDR3 reads CASSLESENYGYTF. The CDR3 DNA sequence: TGTGCCAGCAGCTTAGAGTCGGAGAACTATGGCTACACCTTC. Complete variable domain (other parts from reference TRBV7-6 and TRBJ1-2): GAGVSQSPRYKVTKRGQDVALRCDPISGHVSLYWYRQALGQGPEFLTYFNYEAQQDKSGLPNDRFSAERPEGSISTLTIQRTEQRDSAMYRCASSLESENYGYTFGSGTRLTVV.

The V and J genes are TRBV9 and TRBJ1-2; 7 nucleotides agree with TRBD1. Per the germline V gene, CDR1 is SGDLS and CDR2 is YYNGEE. The CDR3 has 17 residues. The V segment lost 3 bases and the J segment 0 bases; nucleotides outside the gene matches: 11. CDR3 bases: TGTGCCAGCAGCGCTCGGGACAGTCCGGACACTAACTATGGCTACACCTTC. Amino acids: CASSARDSPDTNYGYTF.

This clonotype was seen only a few times. The chain recombines TRBV10-3 with TRBJ1-1; 8 bases agree with TRBD1. Germline V gives CDR1 ENHRY, CDR2 SYGVKD. There are 16 residues in the CDR3. With 6 bases clipped from V and 0 bases from J, the junction kept 9 bases outside the gene matches. CDR3 amino acids: CAIRRGQDPMNTEAFF. In DNA, the CDR3 is TGTGCCATCAGGAGGGGACAGGATCCTATGAACACTGAAGCTTTCTTT.

This clonotype was seen repeatedly, ten times or more. This chain links TRBV7-8 with TRBJ2-7; the match to TRBD1 covers 8 bases. The CDR3 runs to 15 residues. The germline CDR1 and CDR2 sequences are SGHVS and FQNEAQ. V dropped 4 bases and J dropped 3; count of bases not matched to a gene: 8. The CDR3 coding sequence is TGTGCCAGCAGCTCGACCGGACAGGGTGGCTACGAGCAGTACTTC. Translated: CASSSTGQGGYEQYF.

A few counts support this clonotype. This rearrangement joins TRBV7-9 to TRBJ2-3, with D perhaps assigned TRBD1 or TRBD2 (5 bases each). In germline, CDR1 is SEHNR, CDR2 FQNEAQ (reference sequence). V gave up 6 bases and J gave up 2 bases, with 18 bases separating them. The CDR3 contains 16 residues. The CDR3 spells CASRLGPRAPTDTQYF. CDR3 in DNA: TGTGCCAGCAGACTGGGGCCGAGGGCCCCCACAGATACGCAGTATTTT.

This clonotype was observed a handful of times. This chain joins TRBV6-1 and TRBJ2-3, with 13 bases that match TRBD2. This CDR3 contains 19 residues. Germline CDR1 and CDR2: MNHNS and SASEGT. V trimming: 0 bases; J trimming: 0 bases; junction bases outside the gene matches: 6. The CDR3 DNA follows: TGTGCCAGCAGTGAAGCGGGACTAGCGGGGTACGCTAGCACAGATACGCAGTATTTT. Its translation: CASSEAGLAGYASTDTQYF.

This clonotype was seen a single time. The V gene is TRBV4-3, the J gene TRBJ1-5; no clear D. Looked up from germline, CDR1 is LGHNA and CDR2 is YSLEER. The CDR3 contains 15 residues. V lost 1 base and J 7 bases, leaving 14 bases between the germline ends. CDR3 nucleotides: TGCGCCAGCAGCCAAGTGGACTCTCCCCTGCAGCCCCAGCATTTT. Protein: CASSQVDSPLQPQHF.

There are many counts of this clonotype. The chain recombines TRBV7-2 with TRBJ2-7; the match to TRBD1 covers 8 bases. Germline loops: CDR1 SGHTA, CDR2 FQGNSA. This CDR3 has 18 residues. With 0 bases clipped from V and 2 bases from J, the junction kept 12 bases outside the gene matches. CDR3 amino acids: CASSLAPGQGDFPYEQYF. In nucleotides, the CDR3 is TGTGCCAGCAGCTTAGCTCCTGGACAGGGTGACTTTCCCTACGAGCAGTACTTC.

This chain links TRBV7-6 with TRBJ1-1, with TRBD1 as a possible D gene (5 bases). CDR1 and CDR2 from the germline V gene are SGHVS and FNYEAQ. Trimming shortened V by 5 bases and J by 7 bases, and 23 bases separated the two germline ends. The CDR3 contains 16 residues. The CDR3 DNA reads as TGTGCCAGCAGCCTCCCCCAGGGACGGCTAGATATTGAAGCTTTCTTT. This codes for CASSLPQGRLDIEAFF.

The V and J genes are TRBV12-3 or TRBV12-4 and TRBJ1-2; D remains ambiguous. The CDR3 has 14 amino acids. V lost 0 bases to trimming and J lost 4 bases, with 9 bases between them. This CDR3 reads CASSLANTAYGYTF. DNA for the CDR3: TGTGCCAGCAGTTTAGCGAACACGGCCTATGGCTACACCTTC.

In its sample, this clonotype was seen many times. The V and J genes are TRBV6-1 and TRBJ1-2, with D possibly TRBD1 on 5 matching bases. Germline CDR1 reads MNHNS; CDR2 reads SASEGT. Trimming cost V 5 bases and J 4 bases, with 17 bases left between them. The length of the CDR3 is 15 residues. CDR3 protein: CASSSIDSISYGYTF. The CDR3 nucleotides read TGTGCCAGCAGTTCCATCGACAGCATCTCCTATGGCTACACCTTC.

This clonotype has more than one count but fewer than ten. The V and J genes are TRBV11-2 and TRBJ2-7; D gene unclear. Trimming pared 0 bases from V and 3 bases from J, leaving 9 bases between. The CDR3 is 14 residues long. Germline V CDR1 and CDR2: SGHAT, FQNNGV. The CDR3 nucleotides are TGTGCCAGCAGCTTAGATCCACGGCACTACGAGCAGTACGTC. Its translation is CASSLDPRHYEQYV.

The CDR3 bases are TGTGCCATCGCCGAAGACAGGGATGAAAAACTGTTTTTT. This gives the protein CAIAEDRDEKLFF. J is TRBJ1-4 and V is TRBV10-3; 7 positions match TRBD1. The CDR3 is 13 amino acids. Trimming at V came to 8 bases and at J to 6 bases, leaving 6 bases not matched to a gene. Germline loops: CDR1 ENHRY, CDR2 SYGVKD.

The table lists this clonotype with many counts. Compared with germline, one end of the junction differs, possibly owing to a read error. The chain combines TRBV12-3 or TRBV12-4 with TRBJ1-1; 9 bases are shared with TRBD1. The CDR3 contains 15 residues. This CDR3 reads CASIPPGQGNNEAFF. As DNA, the CDR3 is TGTGCCAGCATTCCGCCGGGACAGGGAAACAATGAAGCTTTCTTT.